The clone carrying this TCR beta chain appeared a few times. Its antigen is still unknown. This entry is derived from a study of T cell responses to AZD1222 COVID-19 vaccine. Broader study findings: Donors in the cohort were predominantly white British and more often female, and clonal diversity was possibly underestimated. A reported finding is that nearly half of spike-specific TCRs target unmutated variant regions. Baseline serostatus was positive in only a handful of AZD1222 recipients.

From germline, CDR1 is MNHEY and CDR2 SVGEGT. The V end was cut by 5 bases, the J end by 10 bases, with 20 bases between. The CDR3 extends over 14 amino acids. The method was immunoSEQ multiplex PCR; TCRdb's version includes in-frame clones alone and lacks a portion of them. The sample gives approximately 150,000 clones, around 89% of which show up once; about 4.3% is in the top ten. The chain couples TRBV6-2 or TRBV6-3 to TRBJ1-1; D might be TRBD1 (6 bases). The input for sequencing was peripheral blood, taken 28 days after the second dose of the MenACWY control vaccine. This TCR derives from an adult who received the MenACWY meningococcal vaccine as a control. As DNA, the CDR3 is TGTGCCAGCAGTCCCCCGGACAGTTGGCATAGAGCTTTCTTT. This gives the protein CASSPPDSWHRAFF.